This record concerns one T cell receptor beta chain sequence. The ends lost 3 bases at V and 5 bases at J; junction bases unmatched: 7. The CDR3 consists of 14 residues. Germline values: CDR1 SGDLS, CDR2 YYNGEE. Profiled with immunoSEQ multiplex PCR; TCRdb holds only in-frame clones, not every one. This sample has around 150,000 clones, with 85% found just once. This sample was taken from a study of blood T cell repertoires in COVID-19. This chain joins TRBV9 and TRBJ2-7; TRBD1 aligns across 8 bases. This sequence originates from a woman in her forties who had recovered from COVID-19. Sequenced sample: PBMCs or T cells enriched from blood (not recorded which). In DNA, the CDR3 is TGTGCCAGCAGCGCGGGACAGGCGGGCGACGAGCAGTACTTC. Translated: CASSAGQAGDEQYF.